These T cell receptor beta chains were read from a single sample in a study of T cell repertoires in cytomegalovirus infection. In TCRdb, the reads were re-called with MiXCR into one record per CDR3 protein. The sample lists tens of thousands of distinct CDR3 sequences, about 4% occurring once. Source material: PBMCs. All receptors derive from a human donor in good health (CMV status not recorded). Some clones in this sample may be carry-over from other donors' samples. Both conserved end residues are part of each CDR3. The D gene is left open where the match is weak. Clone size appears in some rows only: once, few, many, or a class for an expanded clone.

CDR3nt: TGTGCCAGCGGAGAGAGGCAGCTGGGGCGGGGAGCTTTCTTT; CDR3aa: CASGERQLGRGAFF; j_gene: TRBJ1-1; v_gene: TRBV7-2; d_gene: -; abundance: many
CDR3nt: TGTGCCAGCAGTTTTCGACAGGACGAGCAGTACTTC; CDR3aa: CASSFRQDEQYF; j_gene: TRBJ2-7; v_gene: TRBV6-2/TRBV6-3; d_gene: -; abundance: many
CDR3nt: TGTGCCAGCACCCTACGTATTTCGGGACTAGGGTACGAGCAGTACTTC; CDR3aa: CASTLRISGLGYEQYF; j_gene: TRBJ2-7; v_gene: TRBV28; d_gene: TRBD2; abundance: many
CDR3nt: TGTGCCAGCAGCCTTAAACGCTCCTACGAGCAGTACTTC; CDR3aa: CASSLKRSYEQYF; j_gene: TRBJ2-7; v_gene: TRBV27; d_gene: -; abundance: many
CDR3nt: TGCAGTACAGAGCTCTCCTATAATTCACCCCTCCACTTT; CDR3aa: CSTELSYNSPLHF; j_gene: TRBJ1-6; v_gene: TRBV20-1; d_gene: -; abundance: -
CDR3nt: TGTGTCAGCAGCTCACTGGGCAGGGCTGCCTACGAGCAGTACTTC; CDR3aa: CVSSSLGRAAYEQYF; j_gene: TRBJ2-7; v_gene: TRBV5-5; d_gene: -; abundance: many
CDR3nt: TGTGCCAGCAGCTCCACAGGGCCCAATCAGCCCCAGCATTTT; CDR3aa: CASSSTGPNQPQHF; j_gene: TRBJ1-5; v_gene: TRBV7-8; d_gene: -; abundance: many
CDR3nt: TGTGCCAGCAGCCAAGTCGGTACTAGCGGCCAAGAGACCCAGTACTTC; CDR3aa: CASSQVGTSGQETQYF; j_gene: TRBJ2-5; v_gene: TRBV3-1; d_gene: TRBD2; abundance: many
CDR3nt: TGTGCCAGCAGCTTTGGGACGCTCACAGATACGCAGTATTTT; CDR3aa: CASSFGTLTDTQYF; j_gene: TRBJ2-3; v_gene: TRBV7-2; d_gene: -; abundance: many
CDR3nt: TGTGCCAGCAGCTTCCTTCGTCAGCCCCAGCATTTT; CDR3aa: CASSFLRQPQHF; j_gene: TRBJ1-5; v_gene: TRBV7-2; d_gene: -; abundance: many
CDR3nt: TGTGCCATCAACCCAGGGGGAACAGGCACTGAAGCTTTCTTT; CDR3aa: CAINPGGTGTEAFF; j_gene: TRBJ1-1; v_gene: TRBV10-3; d_gene: TRBD1; abundance: -
CDR3nt: TGTGCCAGCAGCCACCGGGACAGGGAAAACATTCAGTACTTC; CDR3aa: CASSHRDRENIQYF; j_gene: TRBJ2-4; v_gene: TRBV7-2; d_gene: TRBD1; abundance: many
CDR3nt: TGTGCCAGCAGTGGGGACGGGGGAGGCTCTGGAAACACCATATATTTT; CDR3aa: CASSGDGGGSGNTIYF; j_gene: TRBJ1-3; v_gene: TRBV28; d_gene: -; abundance: many
CDR3nt: TGTGCCACCAGCAGCTCCGTAGGCACCCAGTACTTC; CDR3aa: CATSSSVGTQYF; j_gene: TRBJ2-5; v_gene: TRBV15; d_gene: -; abundance: many
CDR3nt: TGTGCCAGCAGCTTTTCAGGGGGTGGCGATGAAAAACTGTTTTTT; CDR3aa: CASSFSGGGDEKLFF; j_gene: TRBJ1-4; v_gene: TRBV7-4; d_gene: TRBD1; abundance: many
CDR3nt: TGTGCCAGCCTCAACCAGGGCACGACCCCGCCAACTAACTATGGCTACACCTTC; CDR3aa: CASLNQGTTPPTNYGYTF; j_gene: TRBJ1-2; v_gene: TRBV7-2; d_gene: -; abundance: medium-sized
CDR3nt: TGCGCCAGCAGCCGGACAGGGGTCCGGGAAAAACTGTTTTTT; CDR3aa: CASSRTGVREKLFF; j_gene: TRBJ1-4; v_gene: TRBV4-1; d_gene: TRBD1; abundance: many
CDR3nt: TGTGCCAGCTCATCGACCGTCACCTATAGCAATCAGCCCCAGCATTTT; CDR3aa: CASSSTVTYSNQPQHF; j_gene: TRBJ1-5; v_gene: TRBV2; d_gene: -; abundance: many
CDR3nt: TGTGCCAGCAGGCGACGGGGGGAAGAGACCCAGTACTTC; CDR3aa: CASRRRGEETQYF; j_gene: TRBJ2-5; v_gene: TRBV6-5; d_gene: TRBD2; abundance: many
CDR3nt: TGTGCCAGCAGCCGCCCGGAGGGCCGGAGCACTGAAGCTTTCTTT; CDR3aa: CASSRPEGRSTEAFF; j_gene: TRBJ1-1; v_gene: TRBV7-2; d_gene: -; abundance: many
CDR3nt: TGTGCCAGCAGGGGCATCGGCACCTCCTACGAGCAGTACTTC; CDR3aa: CASRGIGTSYEQYF; j_gene: TRBJ2-7; v_gene: TRBV6-5; d_gene: -; abundance: many
CDR3nt: TGTGCCAGCAGTTACGAGGGGATGCATGGCTACACCTTC; CDR3aa: CASSYEGMHGYTF; j_gene: TRBJ1-2; v_gene: TRBV6-5; d_gene: -; abundance: many
CDR3nt: TGCAGTGCTAGAGACCCCCGGGGCACCACAGATACGCAGTATTTT; CDR3aa: CSARDPRGTTDTQYF; j_gene: TRBJ2-3; v_gene: TRBV20-1; d_gene: -; abundance: many
CDR3nt: TGTGCCAGCAGTTTAATCGGGGCAGGGGAGACTGAAGCTTTCTTT; CDR3aa: CASSLIGAGETEAFF; j_gene: TRBJ1-1; v_gene: TRBV12-3/TRBV12-4; d_gene: -; abundance: many
CDR3nt: TGTGCCAGCAGCACCGGGACAGCGCTCTACTATGGCTACACCTTC; CDR3aa: CASSTGTALYYGYTF; j_gene: TRBJ1-2; v_gene: TRBV6-5; d_gene: TRBD1; abundance: many
CDR3nt: TGTGCCAGCAGCTTCCGGATGGGTACGGGGCCAGATACGCAGTATTTT; CDR3aa: CASSFRMGTGPDTQYF; j_gene: TRBJ2-3; v_gene: TRBV3-1; d_gene: -; abundance: many
CDR3nt: TGTGCCAGCAATACTGTAAACTACGAGCAGTACTTC; CDR3aa: CASNTVNYEQYF; j_gene: TRBJ2-7; v_gene: TRBV6-6; d_gene: -; abundance: many
CDR3nt: TGTGCCAGCAGTTTCGCGGACAGGTCCACCTACGAGCAGTACTTC; CDR3aa: CASSFADRSTYEQYF; j_gene: TRBJ2-7; v_gene: TRBV7-9; d_gene: TRBD1; abundance: many
CDR3nt: TGCAGTGCTAGGGCAATCCGGCTGTACTTC; CDR3aa: CSARAIRLYF; j_gene: TRBJ2-7; v_gene: TRBV20-1; d_gene: -; abundance: many
CDR3nt: TGCAGTGCTAGAGGGTGGGGCCCAGGGGCGCTGAACACTGAAGCTTTCTTT; CDR3aa: CSARGWGPGALNTEAFF; j_gene: TRBJ1-1; v_gene: TRBV20-1; d_gene: -; abundance: many
CDR3nt: TGTGCCAGCAGCCCGGACAGACTAGGGGCGCAGTTCTTC; CDR3aa: CASSPDRLGAQFF; j_gene: TRBJ2-1; v_gene: TRBV7-2; d_gene: -; abundance: many
CDR3nt: TGTGCCAGCAGCCCGGAAGGGGTTGTCTATGGCTACACCTTC; CDR3aa: CASSPEGVVYGYTF; j_gene: TRBJ1-2; v_gene: TRBV5-8; d_gene: -; abundance: many
CDR3nt: TGCGCCAGCAGCCAAACGTACTCTGGAAACACCATATATTTT; CDR3aa: CASSQTYSGNTIYF; j_gene: TRBJ1-3; v_gene: TRBV4-1; d_gene: -; abundance: many
CDR3nt: TGCGCCAGCAGCCAAGATACAGGGGTAGGAAATCAGCCCCAGCATTTT; CDR3aa: CASSQDTGVGNQPQHF; j_gene: TRBJ1-5; v_gene: TRBV4-3; d_gene: TRBD1; abundance: many
CDR3nt: TGTGCCAGCAGTCCAGGACAGCCCTATGGCTACACCTTC; CDR3aa: CASSPGQPYGYTF; j_gene: TRBJ1-2; v_gene: TRBV12-3/TRBV12-4; d_gene: -; abundance: many
CDR3nt: TGTGCCAGCAGCTTAGATCGGACAGGGGGAGCTTTCTTT; CDR3aa: CASSLDRTGGAFF; j_gene: TRBJ1-1; v_gene: TRBV7-9; d_gene: TRBD1; abundance: many
CDR3nt: TGTGCCAGCAGCTTAGGAGACGGCTACGAGCAGTACTTC; CDR3aa: CASSLGDGYEQYF; j_gene: TRBJ2-7; v_gene: TRBV7-9; d_gene: -; abundance: many
CDR3nt: TGTGCCAGCAGCGTCGCCGGGACACACTTCTTTCTCGAGCAGTACTTC; CDR3aa: CASSVAGTHFFLEQYF; j_gene: TRBJ2-7; v_gene: TRBV7-2; d_gene: -; abundance: many
CDR3nt: TGCGCCAGCAGCCATACGACAGGGGGCCTCTATGGCTACACCTTC; CDR3aa: CASSHTTGGLYGYTF; j_gene: TRBJ1-2; v_gene: TRBV4-3; d_gene: TRBD1; abundance: many
CDR3nt: TGTGCCAGCAGTGAAGCGAGGGACAGGGACTACGAGCAGTACTTC; CDR3aa: CASSEARDRDYEQYF; j_gene: TRBJ2-7; v_gene: TRBV6-1; d_gene: TRBD1; abundance: many
CDR3nt: TGCAGTGCTACAGCGGGGGCAGATACGCAGTATTTT; CDR3aa: CSATAGADTQYF; j_gene: TRBJ2-3; v_gene: TRBV20-1; d_gene: TRBD2; abundance: many
CDR3nt: TGTGCCAGCAGCGTAGGAGGGGGTGCCTACGAGCAGTACTTC; CDR3aa: CASSVGGGAYEQYF; j_gene: TRBJ2-7; v_gene: TRBV9; d_gene: -; abundance: many
CDR3nt: TGTGCCAGCAGCTTAGTCGGGCAGAACACAGATACGCAGTATTTT; CDR3aa: CASSLVGQNTDTQYF; j_gene: TRBJ2-3; v_gene: TRBV7-2; d_gene: -; abundance: many
CDR3nt: TGTGCCAGCAGGGGACAGGGGGGGACTGAAGCTTTCTTT; CDR3aa: CASRGQGGTEAFF; j_gene: TRBJ1-1; v_gene: TRBV28; d_gene: TRBD1; abundance: many
CDR3nt: TGTGCCAGCAGTGATTCCGGGCTAACCCAAGAGACCCAGTACTTC; CDR3aa: CASSDSGLTQETQYF; j_gene: TRBJ2-5; v_gene: TRBV2; d_gene: -; abundance: many
CDR3nt: TGTGCCAGCAGCCTCGTGAGGGGGTATGAAGACACTGAAGCTTTCTTT; CDR3aa: CASSLVRGYEDTEAFF; j_gene: TRBJ1-1; v_gene: TRBV4-2; d_gene: -; abundance: many
CDR3nt: TGTGCCAGCAGTCGGGCAGCGGGCAGCACAGATACGCAGTATTTT; CDR3aa: CASSRAAGSTDTQYF; j_gene: TRBJ2-3; v_gene: TRBV28; d_gene: -; abundance: many
CDR3nt: TGTGCCATCAGTGAGTTGGGTGGGCAGGGGGGCGAGCAGTACTTC; CDR3aa: CAISELGGQGGEQYF; j_gene: TRBJ2-7; v_gene: TRBV10-3; d_gene: -; abundance: many
CDR3nt: TGTGCCAGCAGCCCTAGGACCGCTGGGGACACTGAAGCTTTCTTT; CDR3aa: CASSPRTAGDTEAFF; j_gene: TRBJ1-1; v_gene: TRBV3-1; d_gene: -; abundance: many
CDR3nt: TGTGCCAGCAGTTTGCGGGAGGAAGGTCAGCCCCAGCATTTT; CDR3aa: CASSLREEGQPQHF; j_gene: TRBJ1-5; v_gene: TRBV27; d_gene: -; abundance: many
CDR3nt: TGTGCCAGCAGACTCATCACCGAGGGGCCGAACACTGAAGCTTTCTTT; CDR3aa: CASRLITEGPNTEAFF; j_gene: TRBJ1-1; v_gene: TRBV6-1; d_gene: -; abundance: many
CDR3nt: TGTGCCAGCAGCTTAGGGGCCCACAGGGGGCGGAAGGCCAACGTCCTGACTTTC; CDR3aa: CASSLGAHRGRKANVLTF; j_gene: TRBJ2-6; v_gene: TRBV7-8; d_gene: TRBD1; abundance: many
CDR3nt: TGTGCCAGCAGCGTAGGGATGGCGGGGATTCTGGATACGCAGTATTTT; CDR3aa: CASSVGMAGILDTQYF; j_gene: TRBJ2-3; v_gene: TRBV9; d_gene: -; abundance: many
CDR3nt: TGTGCCAGCAGCGAGGGGGGGTGGACAGATACGCAGTATTTT; CDR3aa: CASSEGGWTDTQYF; j_gene: TRBJ2-3; v_gene: TRBV7-2; d_gene: -; abundance: many
CDR3nt: TGTGCCAGCAGGACTCTAACCCTAATGAACACTGAAGCTTTCTTT; CDR3aa: CASRTLTLMNTEAFF; j_gene: TRBJ1-1; v_gene: TRBV7-2; d_gene: -; abundance: many
CDR3nt: TGTGCCAGCAGTCTCCGGGACAACTATGGCTACACCTTC; CDR3aa: CASSLRDNYGYTF; j_gene: TRBJ1-2; v_gene: TRBV12-3/TRBV12-4; d_gene: -; abundance: many
CDR3nt: TGTGCCAGCAGCTTTTCTAGATTATACACCGGGGAGCTGTTTTTT; CDR3aa: CASSFSRLYTGELFF; j_gene: TRBJ2-2; v_gene: TRBV7-8; d_gene: -; abundance: many